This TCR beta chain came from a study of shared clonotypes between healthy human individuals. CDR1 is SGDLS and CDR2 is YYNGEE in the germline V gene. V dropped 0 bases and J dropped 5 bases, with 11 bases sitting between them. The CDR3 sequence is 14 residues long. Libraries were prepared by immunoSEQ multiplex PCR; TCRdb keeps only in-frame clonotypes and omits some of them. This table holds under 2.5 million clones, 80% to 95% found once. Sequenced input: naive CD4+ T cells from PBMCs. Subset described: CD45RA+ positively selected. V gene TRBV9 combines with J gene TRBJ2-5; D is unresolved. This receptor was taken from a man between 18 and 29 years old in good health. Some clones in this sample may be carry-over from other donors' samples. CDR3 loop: CASSVGGSSETQYF. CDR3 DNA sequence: TGTGCCAGCAGCGTAGGTGGCTCGTCGGAGACCCAGTACTTC.